Shown below are 27 T cell receptor beta chains from a single sample sequenced in a study of T cells in Graves' hyperthyroidism and ophthalmopathy. TCR beta CDR3 regions were amplified from RNA. The HTBI primer set was used in a first-round RT-PCR of the TCR CDR3. TCRdb recomputed calls from the multiplex PCR reads with MiXCR, one row per CDR3 protein. The sample holds approximately 330,000 distinct CDR3 sequences, 15% to 20% seen once. Sequencing input: blood. The source of these receptors is a woman aged 50 to 60 with Graves' hyperthyroidism.

A few counts support this clonotype. This rearrangement joins TRBV20-1 to TRBJ2-1; the match to TRBD2 covers 8 bases. The CDR3 sequence is 16 residues long. CDR1 is DFQATT, CDR2 SNEGSKA, per germline (reference sequence). V lost 1 base to trimming and J lost 3 bases; unmatched junction nucleotides: 8. CDR3: CSARVSTGGGYNEQFF. The CDR3 DNA follows: TGCAGTGCTAGAGTCTCTACGGGGGGGGGCTACAATGAGCAGTTCTTC.

A remark on this clonotype: A read error may account for a junction end that differs from germline. This rearrangement joins TRBV24-1 to TRBJ2-5; D is uncertain. Germline assignment: CDR1 KGHDR and CDR2 SFDVKD. This CDR3 contains 13 residues. The CDR3 bases are TGTGCCACCAGTGGTGAATACCAAGAGGCCCAGTACTTC. Its translation is CATSGEYQEAQYF.

This clonotype was seen repeatedly, ten times or more. The rearrangement joins TRBV20-1 to TRBJ1-1; tentative D call: TRBD1 (6 bases). Trimming removed 5 bases from V and 0 bases from J, with 10 bases in between. This CDR3 spans 13 amino acids. Germline V gene sequence: CDR1 DFQATT, CDR2 SNEGSKA (reference sequence). The CDR3 DNA sequence: TGCAGTGCTCCCGACAGGATGAACACTGAAGCTTTCTTT. It specifies CSAPDRMNTEAFF.

Worth noting for this clonotype: The junction differs from germline at one of its ends, possibly a read error. The chain carries TRBV6-5 and TRBJ2-2, with a weak D call TRBD2 (5 bases). The CDR3 sequence is 14 residues long. Germline V CDR1 and CDR2: MNHEY, SVGAGI. This chain's CDR3 is CTSSYTSGGGELFF. The CDR3 nucleotides read TGTACCAGCAGTTACACTTCTGGAGGCGGGGAGCTGTTTTTT.

This chain connects TRBV12-3 or TRBV12-4 to TRBJ1-2; D is perhaps TRBD1 (5 bases). The V end was cut by 4 bases, the J end by 8 bases, with 20 bases between. This CDR3 is 15 amino acids long. The CDR3 sequence: CASSSPYTGTGGYTF. DNA of the CDR3: TGTGCCAGCAGTTCCCCATACACCGGGACGGGCGGCTACACCTTC.

V usage is TRBV3-1 and J usage is TRBJ2-2, with D possibly matching TRBD1 (5 bases). Per the germline V gene, CDR1 is LGHDT and CDR2 is YNNKEL (reference sequence). Trimming removed 0 bases from V and 2 bases from J, with 19 bases in between. The CDR3 is 19 amino acids. The CDR3 region is CASSQEGPLGWSNTGELFF. CDR3 sequence (DNA): TGTGCCAGCAGCCAAGAGGGGCCTTTGGGGTGGAGTAACACCGGGGAGCTGTTTTTT.

This clonotype was detected many times. The rearrangement joins TRBV6-1 to TRBJ2-5; D is uncertain. V dropped 6 bases and J dropped 5 bases, with 13 bases sitting between them. This CDR3 contains 13 residues. Per the germline V gene, CDR1 is MNHNS and CDR2 is SASEGT. For the CDR3, the DNA is TGTGCCAGCAGCCCGGCGTTTGGGGAGACCCAGTACTTC. Its translation: CASSPAFGETQYF.

This clonotype was seen only a few times. The gene calls are TRBV29-1 and TRBJ2-7; D is unresolved. Trimming shortened V by 1 base and J by 1 base, and 8 bases separated the two germline ends. The germline CDR1 and CDR2 sequences are SQVTM and ANQGSEA. The CDR3 totals 13 residues. The CDR3 DNA reads as TGCAGCGTTGAAGCTGGAGTTTCCTACGAGCAGTACGTC. It translates to CSVEAGVSYEQYV.

The sample holds many counts of this clonotype. The chain has TRBV7-3 and TRBJ2-1; tentative D call: TRBD2 (6 bases). Trimming pared 5 bases from V and 6 bases from J, leaving 26 bases between. The CDR3 runs to 18 residues. Germline lookup yields CDR1 SGHTA and CDR2 FQGTGA. The CDR3 loop reads CASSPYPSATSASNEQFF. In DNA form, the CDR3 reads TGTGCCAGCAGCCCCTACCCTAGCGCAACCAGTGCTTCCAATGAGCAGTTCTTC.

This clonotype has a count of ten or more. The chain is built from TRBV5-8 and TRBJ1-1, with D tentatively TRBD1 (6 bases). Per the germline V gene, CDR1 is SGHTS and CDR2 is YDEGEE. This CDR3 has 15 residues. Trimming cost V 3 bases and J 3 bases, with 15 bases left between them. The CDR3: CASSSSRDTYTEAFF. DNA for the CDR3: TGTGCCAGCAGCTCCTCCCGGGACACCTACACTGAAGCTTTCTTT.

This clonotype was recorded many times. The V call is TRBV12-3 or TRBV12-4, the J call TRBJ2-2; 16 bases agree with TRBD2. There are 17 residues in the CDR3. V lost 3 bases, J lost 8 bases, and 6 bases stayed unmatched. The CDR3 nucleotides are TGTGCCAGCAGTTTGGGACTAGCGGGAGGGCCAGGTGGGGAGCTGTTTTTT. Translating gives CASSLGLAGGPGGELFF.

This clonotype occurred many times. The V gene is TRBV5-1, the J gene TRBJ1-6; no clear D gene. The CDR3 length is 17 residues. CDR1 SGHRS and CDR2 YFSETQ come from the germline V gene. The V gene lost 0 bases and the J gene lost 8 bases, with 18 bases spanning the gap. CDR3: CASSLAVFGSLHSPLHF. The CDR3 region has the DNA TGCGCCAGCAGCTTGGCAGTCTTCGGCAGTCTGCATTCACCCCTCCACTTT.

For this clonotype: This may be a read error, as it is one base from a much larger clone. The chain combines TRBV2 with TRBJ2-7; D gene ambiguous. The CDR3 totals 14 residues. Germline-derived CDR1 and CDR2 are SNHLY and FYNNEI. The V gene lost 4 bases and the J gene lost 2 bases, with 12 bases spanning the gap. The CDR3 sequence is CASSGVSGTYEQYF. CDR3 in DNA: TGTGCCAGCAGTGGGGTCAGTGGCACCTACGAGCAGTACTTC.

In this sample, this clonotype turned up a few times. CDR3 sequence reads: CASSLGDRGLRGTQYF. DNA of the CDR3: TGCGCCAGCAGCTTGGGGGACAGGGGGCTTCGAGGGACCCAGTACTTC. This chain uses TRBV5-1 with TRBJ2-5; 12 bases match TRBD1. CDR1 is SGHRS, CDR2 YFSETQ, per germline. The CDR3 is made up of 16 amino acids. The V gene end was trimmed by 0 bases and the J gene end by 7 bases; junction bases not matched to a gene: 7.

The sample holds a few counts of this clonotype. The J gene is TRBJ2-1, the V gene TRBV24-1, with D maybe TRBD2 (6 bases). V gave up 10 bases and J gave up 7 bases, with 10 bases separating them. This CDR3 has 11 amino acids. From germline, CDR1 is KGHDR and CDR2 SFDVKD. In DNA form, the CDR3 reads TGTGCCACAGGCCGGGGGAATGAGCAGTTCTTC. It codes for CATGRGNEQFF.

This clonotype was counted only a few times. The chain joins TRBV18 to TRBJ2-1, with 10 positions matching TRBD1. Per germline, CDR1 KGHSH and CDR2 LQKENI. CDR3 size: 15 residues. The J segment lost 3 bases and the V segment lost 6 bases, leaving 5 bases of the junction unmatched. The CDR3 loop reads CASSRQGADYNEQFF. CDR3 in DNA: TGTGCCAGCTCTCGACAGGGGGCGGACTACAATGAGCAGTTCTTC.

V is TRBV2 and J is TRBJ2-2, with 9 bases matching TRBD2. The germline gives CDR1 SNHLY, CDR2 FYNNEI. There are 16 residues in the CDR3. V was clipped by 4 bases and J by 2 bases; unmatched bases: 5. The CDR3: CASSVTSGSNTGELFF. CDR3 DNA: TGTGCCAGCAGTGTTACTAGCGGGTCTAACACCGGGGAGCTGTTTTTT.

This chain joins TRBV7-9 and TRBJ1-5, with TRBD1 as a possible D gene (5 bases). CDR3 length: 17 amino acids. V gave up 4 bases and J gave up 4 bases, with 20 bases separating them. The germline V gene encodes CDR1 SEHNR and CDR2 FQNEAQ (reference sequence). CDR3 residues: CASSSVLKGDSNQPQHF. The CDR3 coding sequence is TGTGCCAGCAGCTCGGTCCTCAAAGGGGATAGTAATCAGCCCCAGCATTTT.

This clonotype was detected a few times. J is TRBJ1-1 and V is TRBV2; D uncertain. This CDR3 has 12 residues. Germline loops: CDR1 SNHLY, CDR2 FYNNEI. V was trimmed by 6 bases and J by 5 bases, leaving 10 bases between them. DNA of the CDR3: TGTGCCAGCAGGGGGATAGCGACTGAAGCTTTCTTT. Its protein product is CASRGIATEAFF.

The sample holds many counts of this clonotype. The gene calls are TRBV2 and TRBJ2-5; D gene ambiguous. Looked up from germline, CDR1 is SNHLY and CDR2 is FYNNEI. The V end lost 6 bases, the J end lost 5 bases, and 13 bases lay between the germline ends. The CDR3 extends over 13 amino acids. The CDR3, as DNA: TGTGCCAGCAGCGTCCTAAAACATGAGACCCAGTACTTC. It is translated as CASSVLKHETQYF. Looking up the rest from reference TRBV2 and TRBJ2-5 gives the full variable domain: EPEVTQTPSHQVTQMGQEVILRCVPISNHLYFYWYRQILGQKVEFLVSFYNNEISEKSEIFDDQFSVERPDGSNFTLKIRSTKLEDSAMYFCASSVLKHETQYFGPGTRLLVL.

The chain recombines TRBV20-1 with TRBJ1-3; D uncertain. Trimming took 1 base from V and 4 from J, leaving 2 bases between them. CDR3 length: 11 amino acids. CDR1 and CDR2 (germline): DFQATT, SNEGSKA (reference sequence). The CDR3 DNA follows: TGCAGTGCTAGAGGGGGAAACACCATATATTTT. Translating gives CSARGGNTIYF.

The gene calls are TRBV4-2 and TRBJ1-5; 8 bases map to TRBD1. J gave up 2 bases and V 3 bases, and 18 bases lay outside the gene matches. This CDR3 comprises 20 residues. CDR1 LGHNA and CDR2 YNFKEQ come from the germline V gene. The CDR3 region is CASSHPLRTGSFGRNQPQHF. CDR3 coding DNA: TGTGCCAGCAGCCACCCACTAAGGACAGGGTCCTTCGGTCGCAATCAGCCCCAGCATTTT.

This clonotype was found a few times. This rearrangement joins TRBV30 to TRBJ1-1; D possibly corresponds to TRBD1 (6 bases). The length of the CDR3 is 13 residues. Germline-derived CDR1 and CDR2 are GTSNPN and SVGIG (reference sequence). V lost 4 bases, J lost 4 bases, and 13 bases lay in between. CDR3 sequence reads: CAWTRIRGTEAFF. In nucleotides, the CDR3 is TGTGCCTGGACCCGAATCAGGGGCACTGAAGCTTTCTTT.

There are many counts of this clonotype. The CDR3 protein is CASVTGSMGYTF. The CDR3 coding sequence is TGTGCCAGCGTGACAGGCTCTATGGGCTACACCTTC. The rearrangement joins TRBV28 to TRBJ1-2, with a possible D match to TRBD1 (6 bases). The length of the CDR3 is 12 residues. Looked up from germline, CDR1 is MDHEN and CDR2 is SYDVKM. V was clipped by 8 bases and J by 8 bases, with 15 bases between them.

This rearrangement joins TRBV13 to TRBJ2-7; TRBD1 matches 9 bases. The CDR3 spans 16 residues. V lost 5 bases, J lost 1 base, and 9 bases stayed unmatched. Germline CDR1 and CDR2: PRHDT and FYEKMQ (reference sequence). The CDR3 here is CASSPKGTGKSYEQYF. CDR3 DNA: TGTGCCAGCAGCCCCAAGGGGACAGGGAAATCCTACGAGCAGTACTTC. Full variable domain (outside the CDR3, taken from reference TRBV13 and TRBJ2-7): AAGVIQSPRHLIKEKRETATLKCYPIPRHDTVYWYQQGPGQDPQFLISFYEKMQSDKGSIPDRFSAQQFSDYHSELNMSSLELGDSALYFCASSPKGTGKSYEQYFGPGTRLTVT.

There are many counts of this clonotype. The chain links TRBV10-3 to TRBJ2-1, with TRBD1 as a possible D gene (6 bases). The CDR3 is 15 amino acids. V gave up 7 bases and J gave up 3 bases, with 16 bases separating them. Looked up from germline, CDR1 is ENHRY and CDR2 is SYGVKD. CDR3 bases: TGTGCCATCACGTCCCCAGGGGCAGGCTACAATGAGCAGTTCTTC. It is translated as CAITSPGAGYNEQFF.

The chain carries TRBV5-1 and TRBJ2-2, with 9 bases that match TRBD1. V shed 3 bases, J shed 7 bases, and the junction held 4 bases outside the gene matches. Per the germline V gene, CDR1 is SGHRS and CDR2 is YFSETQ. This CDR3 contains 14 residues. CDR3 region: CASSYRGLNGELFF. For the CDR3, the DNA is TGCGCCAGCAGCTACAGGGGGCTAAACGGGGAGCTGTTTTTT.